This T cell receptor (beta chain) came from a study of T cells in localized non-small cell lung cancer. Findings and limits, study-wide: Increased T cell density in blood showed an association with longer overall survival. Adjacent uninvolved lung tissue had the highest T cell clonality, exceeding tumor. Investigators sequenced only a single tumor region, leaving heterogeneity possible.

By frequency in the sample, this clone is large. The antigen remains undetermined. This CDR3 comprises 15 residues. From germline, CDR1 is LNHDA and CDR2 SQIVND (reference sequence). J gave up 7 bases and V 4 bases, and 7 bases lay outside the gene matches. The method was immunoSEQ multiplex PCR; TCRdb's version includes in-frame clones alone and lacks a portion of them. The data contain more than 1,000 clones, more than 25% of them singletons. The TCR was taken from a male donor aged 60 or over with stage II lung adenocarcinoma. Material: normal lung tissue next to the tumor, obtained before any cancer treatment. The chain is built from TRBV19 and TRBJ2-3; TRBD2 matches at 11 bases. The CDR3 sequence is CASSTSSGGLNTQYF. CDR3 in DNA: TGTGCCAGTAGTACCTCTAGCGGGGGGCTCAATACGCAGTATTTT. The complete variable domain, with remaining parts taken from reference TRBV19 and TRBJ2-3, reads DGGITQSPKYLFRKEGQNVTLSCEQNLNHDAMYWYRQDPGQGLRLIYYSQIVNDFQKGDIAEGYSVSREKKESFPLTVTSAQKNPTAFYLCASSTSSGGLNTQYFGPGTRLTVL.